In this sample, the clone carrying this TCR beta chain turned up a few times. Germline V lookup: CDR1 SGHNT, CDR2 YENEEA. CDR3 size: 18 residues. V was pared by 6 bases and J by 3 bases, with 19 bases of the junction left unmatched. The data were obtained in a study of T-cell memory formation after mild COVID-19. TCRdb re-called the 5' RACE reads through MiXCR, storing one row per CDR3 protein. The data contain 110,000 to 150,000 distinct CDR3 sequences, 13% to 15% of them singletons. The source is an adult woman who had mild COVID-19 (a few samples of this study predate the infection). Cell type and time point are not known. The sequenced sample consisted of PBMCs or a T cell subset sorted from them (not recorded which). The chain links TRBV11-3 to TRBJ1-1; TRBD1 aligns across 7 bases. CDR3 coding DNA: TGTGCCAGCAGAGCTAGACAGGGAGGATCGAAGGTGGACACTGAAGCTTTCTTT. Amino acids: CASRARQGGSKVDTEAFF.